This record looks at one TCR beta chain sequence and its context. The data are from a study of blood T cell repertoires in COVID-19. The germline V and J ends were trimmed by 8 bases and 0 bases, with 11 bases remaining between them. Germline V lookup: CDR1 LNHDA, CDR2 SQIVND (reference sequence). The CDR3 extends over 14 amino acids. Original handling: Reference gene primer amplification gave nucleated cell count estimates. Method: immunoSEQ multiplex PCR; TCRdb's copy keeps in-frame clones and lacks some. V and J calls plus clone size are reproduced from that table; the DNA served to infer D and trimming. The table includes 30,000 to 40,000 clones, 90% detected once.

This rearrangement joins TRBV19 to TRBJ1-3, with D maybe TRBD1 (5 bases). The sample taken for sequencing was peripheral blood. The TCR originated in a man older than 75 with acute or convalescent COVID-19. As DNA, the CDR3 is TGTGCCAGTCGGGACTTGGCCTCTGGAAACACCATATATTTT. Protein: CASRDLASGNTIYF.